The clone carrying this T cell receptor beta chain was observed a few times. As yet, its antigen is unknown. The repertoire was sequenced with immunoSEQ multiplex PCR; TCRdb's copy has only in-frame clones and lacks some. The sample gives about 110,000 clones, less than 95% of which show up once; approximately 0.63% is in the top ten. The record originates from a study of OX40 agonist ivuxolimab in advanced cancers. The study, taken as a whole, reports: A proportion of nonresponders additionally exhibited low normalized T-cell clonal expansion.

Germline V gives CDR1 SGHTA, CDR2 FQGTGA. CDR3 length equals 16 residues. Germline trimming cut 5 bases from V and 7 bases from J; bases unmatched to any gene: 8. V and J are TRBV7-3 and TRBJ2-2; 12 bases map to TRBD1. This TCR came from an adult with an advanced solid tumor such as melanoma, head and neck, liver or kidney cancer. This specimen consisted of CD4+ or CD8+ T cells sorted from blood, obtained in a trial of the OX40 agonist ivuxolimab. The CDR3 spells CASSHTGTGGLGELFF. The CDR3, as DNA: TGTGCCAGCAGCCACACCGGGACAGGGGGCCTCGGGGAGCTGTTTTTT.